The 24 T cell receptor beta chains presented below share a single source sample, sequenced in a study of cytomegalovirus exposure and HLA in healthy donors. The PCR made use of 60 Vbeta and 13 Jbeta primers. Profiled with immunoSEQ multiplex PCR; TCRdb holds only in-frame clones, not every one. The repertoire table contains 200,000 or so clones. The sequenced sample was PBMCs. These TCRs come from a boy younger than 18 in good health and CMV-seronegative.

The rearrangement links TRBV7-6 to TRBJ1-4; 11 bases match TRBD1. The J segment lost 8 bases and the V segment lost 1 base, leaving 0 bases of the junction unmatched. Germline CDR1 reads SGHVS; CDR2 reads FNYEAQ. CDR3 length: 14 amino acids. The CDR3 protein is CASSLGTGGEKLFF. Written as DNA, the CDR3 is TGTGCCAGCAGCTTAGGGACAGGGGGCGAAAAACTGTTTTTT.

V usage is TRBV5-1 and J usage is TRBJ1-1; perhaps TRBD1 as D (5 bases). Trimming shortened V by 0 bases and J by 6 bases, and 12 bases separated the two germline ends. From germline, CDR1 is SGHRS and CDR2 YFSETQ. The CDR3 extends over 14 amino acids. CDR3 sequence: CASSLEEGMAEAFF. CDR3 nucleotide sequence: TGCGCCAGCAGCTTGGAGGAGGGGATGGCTGAAGCTTTCTTT.

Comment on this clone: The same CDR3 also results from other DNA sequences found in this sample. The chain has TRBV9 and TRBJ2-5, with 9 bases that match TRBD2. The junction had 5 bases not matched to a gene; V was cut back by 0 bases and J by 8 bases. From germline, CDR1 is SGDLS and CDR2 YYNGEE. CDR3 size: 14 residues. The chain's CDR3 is CASSVGSSGETQYF. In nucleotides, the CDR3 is TGTGCCAGCAGCGTAGGATCTAGCGGGGAAACCCAGTACTTC.

The CDR3 bases are TGTGCCTGGAGGATTACCGGGACAGGGAACACCGGGGAGCTGTTTTTT. Translation: CAWRITGTGNTGELFF. The chain employs TRBV30 and TRBJ2-2; 8 nucleotides match TRBD1. V dropped 3 bases and J dropped 1; count of bases not matched to a gene: 7. The germline CDR1 and CDR2 sequences are GTSNPN and SVGIG (reference sequence). The CDR3 totals 16 residues.

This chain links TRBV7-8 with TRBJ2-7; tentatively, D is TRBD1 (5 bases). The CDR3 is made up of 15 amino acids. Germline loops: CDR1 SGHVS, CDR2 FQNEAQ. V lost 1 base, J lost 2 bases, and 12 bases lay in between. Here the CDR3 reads CASSLDLPGTYEQYF. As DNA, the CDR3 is TGTGCCAGCAGCTTAGATCTTCCAGGGACCTACGAGCAGTACTTC.

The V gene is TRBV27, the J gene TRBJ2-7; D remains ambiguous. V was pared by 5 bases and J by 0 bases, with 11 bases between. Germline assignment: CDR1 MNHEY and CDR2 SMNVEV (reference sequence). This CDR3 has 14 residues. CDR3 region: CASSGTEPSYEQYF. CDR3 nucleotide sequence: TGTGCCAGCAGTGGCACAGAGCCCTCCTACGAGCAGTACTTC.

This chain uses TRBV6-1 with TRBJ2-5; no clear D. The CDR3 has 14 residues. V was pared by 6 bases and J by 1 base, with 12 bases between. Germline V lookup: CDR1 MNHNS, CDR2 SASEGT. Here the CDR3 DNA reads TGTGCCAGCAGAAGACTTGAGCCCCAAGAGACCCAGTACTTC. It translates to CASRRLEPQETQYF.

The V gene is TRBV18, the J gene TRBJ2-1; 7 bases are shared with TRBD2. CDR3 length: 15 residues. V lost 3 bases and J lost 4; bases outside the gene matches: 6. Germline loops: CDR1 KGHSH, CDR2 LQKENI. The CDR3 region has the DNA TGTGCCAGCTCACCGGGGGGGGGTTCATACAATGAGCAGTTCTTC. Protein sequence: CASSPGGGSYNEQFF. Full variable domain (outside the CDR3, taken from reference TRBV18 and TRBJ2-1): NAGVMQNPRHLVRRRGQEARLRCSPMKGHSHVYWYRQLPEEGLKFMVYLQKENIIDESGMPKERFSAEFPKEGPSILRIQQVVRGDSAAYFCASSPGGGSYNEQFFGPGTRLTVL.

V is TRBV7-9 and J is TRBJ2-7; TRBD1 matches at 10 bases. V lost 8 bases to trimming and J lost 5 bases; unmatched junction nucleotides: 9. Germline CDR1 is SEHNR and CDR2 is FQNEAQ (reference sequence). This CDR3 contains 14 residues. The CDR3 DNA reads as TGTGCCAGCCGGAGGGGACAGGGGATGAACGAGCAGTACTTC. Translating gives CASRRGQGMNEQYF.

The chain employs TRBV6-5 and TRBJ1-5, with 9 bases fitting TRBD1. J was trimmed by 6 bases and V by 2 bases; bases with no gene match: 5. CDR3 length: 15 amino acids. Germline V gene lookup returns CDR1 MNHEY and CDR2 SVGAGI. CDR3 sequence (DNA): TGTGCCAGCAGTTACGAGGGACAGGGCACTCAGCCCCAGCATTTT. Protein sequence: CASSYEGQGTQPQHF.

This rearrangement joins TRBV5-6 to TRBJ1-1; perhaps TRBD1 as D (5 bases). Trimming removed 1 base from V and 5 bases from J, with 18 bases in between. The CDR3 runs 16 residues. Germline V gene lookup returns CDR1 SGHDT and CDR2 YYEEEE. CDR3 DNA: TGTGCCAGCAGCTTGAAGCATCGGGGGTGGGAGACTGAAGCTTTCTTT. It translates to CASSLKHRGWETEAFF. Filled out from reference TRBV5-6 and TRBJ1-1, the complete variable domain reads DAGVTQSPTHLIKTRGQQVTLRCSPKSGHDTVSWYQQALGQGPQFIFQYYEEEERQRGNFPDRFSGHQFPNYSSELNVNALLLGDSALYLCASSLKHRGWETEAFFGQGTRLTVV.

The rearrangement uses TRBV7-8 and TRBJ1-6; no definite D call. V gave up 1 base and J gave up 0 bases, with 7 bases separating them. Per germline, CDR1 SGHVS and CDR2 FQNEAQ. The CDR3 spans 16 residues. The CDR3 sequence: CASSLGRSSYNSPLHF. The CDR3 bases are TGTGCCAGCAGCTTAGGAAGGAGCTCCTATAATTCACCCCTCCACTTT.

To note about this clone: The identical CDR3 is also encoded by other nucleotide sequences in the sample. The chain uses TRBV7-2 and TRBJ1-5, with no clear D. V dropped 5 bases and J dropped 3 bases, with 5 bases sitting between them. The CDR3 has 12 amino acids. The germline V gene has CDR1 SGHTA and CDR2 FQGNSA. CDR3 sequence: CASSPLNQPQHF. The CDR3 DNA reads TGTGCCAGCAGCCCCCTCAATCAGCCCCAGCATTTT.

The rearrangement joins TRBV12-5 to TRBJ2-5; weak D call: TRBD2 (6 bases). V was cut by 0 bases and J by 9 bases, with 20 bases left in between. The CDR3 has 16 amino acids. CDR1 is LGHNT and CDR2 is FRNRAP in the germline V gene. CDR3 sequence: CASGLVPGLRRMSQYF. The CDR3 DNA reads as TGTGCTAGTGGTTTGGTCCCGGGACTCCGGCGGATGTCCCAGTACTTC.

This CDR3 is CASSQVAGGLRNEQFF. CDR3 in DNA: TGTGCCAGCAGCCAAGTTGCGGGGGGGCTGAGGAATGAGCAGTTCTTC. The genes are TRBV4-2 and TRBJ2-1, with TRBD2 matching 9 bases. The CDR3 covers 16 residues. Germline CDR1 and CDR2: LGHNA and YNFKEQ. Trimming cost V 1 base and J 7 bases; bases outside gene matches: 8.

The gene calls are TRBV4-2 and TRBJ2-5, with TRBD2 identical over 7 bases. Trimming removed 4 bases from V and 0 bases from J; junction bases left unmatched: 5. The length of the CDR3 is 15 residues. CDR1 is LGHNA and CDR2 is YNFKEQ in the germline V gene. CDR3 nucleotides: TGTGCCAGCAGCCGGAGCCGGGGGGACCAAGAGACCCAGTACTTC. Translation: CASSRSRGDQETQYF.

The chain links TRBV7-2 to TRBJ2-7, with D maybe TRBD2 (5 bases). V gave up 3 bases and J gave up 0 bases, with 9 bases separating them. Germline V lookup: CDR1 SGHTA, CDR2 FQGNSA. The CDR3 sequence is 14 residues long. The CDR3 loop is CASSFGKGSYEQYF. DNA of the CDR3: TGTGCCAGCAGCTTCGGGAAGGGCTCCTACGAGCAGTACTTC.

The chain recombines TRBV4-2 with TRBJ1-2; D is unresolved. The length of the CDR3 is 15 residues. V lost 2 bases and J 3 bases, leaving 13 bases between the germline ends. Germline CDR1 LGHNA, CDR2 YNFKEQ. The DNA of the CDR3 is TGTGCCAGCAGCCAACCCGAGGGAGGGCACTATGGCTACACCTTC. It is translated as CASSQPEGGHYGYTF.

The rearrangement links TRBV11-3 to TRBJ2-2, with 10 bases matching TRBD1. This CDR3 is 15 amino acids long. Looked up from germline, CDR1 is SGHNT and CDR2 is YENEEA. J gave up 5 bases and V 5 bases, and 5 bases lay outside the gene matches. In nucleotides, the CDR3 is TGTGCCAGCAGCACACGACAGGGGGCTACCGGGGAGCTGTTTTTT. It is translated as CASSTRQGATGELFF.

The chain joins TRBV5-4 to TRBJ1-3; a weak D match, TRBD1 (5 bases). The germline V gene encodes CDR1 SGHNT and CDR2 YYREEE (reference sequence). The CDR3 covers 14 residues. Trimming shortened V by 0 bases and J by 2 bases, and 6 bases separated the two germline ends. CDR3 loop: CASSLGGAGNTIYF. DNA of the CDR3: TGTGCCAGCAGCTTGGGGGGCGCTGGAAACACCATATATTTT.

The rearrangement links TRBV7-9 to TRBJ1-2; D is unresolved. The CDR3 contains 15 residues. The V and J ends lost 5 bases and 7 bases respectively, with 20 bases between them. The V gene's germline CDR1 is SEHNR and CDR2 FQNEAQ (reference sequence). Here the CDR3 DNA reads TGTGCCAGCAGCAGACGCCCGCGTAGCTTCGGTGGCTACACCTTC. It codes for CASSRRPRSFGGYTF.

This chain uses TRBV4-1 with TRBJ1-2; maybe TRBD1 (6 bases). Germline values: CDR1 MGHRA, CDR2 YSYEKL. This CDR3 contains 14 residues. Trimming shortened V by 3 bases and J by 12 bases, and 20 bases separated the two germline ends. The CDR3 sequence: CASSHPGTNLFNTF. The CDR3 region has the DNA TGCGCCAGCAGCCATCCCGGGACAAATCTTTTCAACACCTTC.

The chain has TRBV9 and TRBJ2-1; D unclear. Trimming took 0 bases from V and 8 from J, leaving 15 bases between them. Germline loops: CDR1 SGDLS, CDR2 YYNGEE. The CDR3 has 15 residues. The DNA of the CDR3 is TGTGCCAGCAGCGTAGAGTCGTATGTTTGGCATGAGCAGTTCTTC. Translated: CASSVESYVWHEQFF.

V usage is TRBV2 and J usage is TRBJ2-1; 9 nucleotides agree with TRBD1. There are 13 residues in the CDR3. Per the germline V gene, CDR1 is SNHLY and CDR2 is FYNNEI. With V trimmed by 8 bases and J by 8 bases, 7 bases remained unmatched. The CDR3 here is CASVRDRVDEQFF. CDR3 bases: TGTGCCAGCGTCCGGGACAGGGTGGATGAGCAGTTCTTC.